One sample yielded the 11 T cell receptor beta chains listed below, sequenced in a study of cytomegalovirus exposure and HLA in healthy donors. Primers included in the PCR were 60 Vbeta and 13 Jbeta primers. The table came from immunoSEQ multiplex PCR; TCRdb's copy has only in-frame clones and leaves some out. Among over 150,000 clones listed, around 74% were seen once. Sample: PBMCs. These receptor sequences come from a girl between 5 and 17 years old in good health and CMV-seropositive.

This chain connects TRBV5-6 to TRBJ2-5, with TRBD1 matching over 7 bases. Germline CDR1 and CDR2: SGHDT and YYEEEE. The CDR3 totals 15 residues. The V and J ends lost 2 bases and 3 bases, in that order; junction bases with no gene match: 7. The CDR3 spells CASSLGPTGEETQYF. The CDR3 DNA reads as TGTGCCAGCAGCTTAGGGCCTACAGGGGAAGAGACCCAGTACTTC.

The J gene is TRBJ2-3, the V gene TRBV10-3; D is possibly TRBD2 (6 bases). Trimming stripped 6 bases from V and 0 bases from J, with 10 bases between. Germline V gene sequence: CDR1 ENHRY, CDR2 SYGVKD. The CDR3 has 14 amino acids. The CDR3 nucleotides are TGTGCCATCAGGGGGACTTCTAGCACAGATACGCAGTATTTT. It yields the protein CAIRGTSSTDTQYF.

This chain uses TRBV4-3 with TRBJ2-7, with D tentatively TRBD2 (5 bases). Trimming pared 3 bases from V and 5 bases from J, leaving 20 bases between. Germline CDR1 is LGHNA and CDR2 is YSLEER. The length of the CDR3 is 16 residues. This CDR3 is CASSQARGSVSDEQYF. The DNA of the CDR3 is TGCGCCAGCAGCCAGGCCCGAGGGTCGGTTTCCGACGAGCAGTACTTC.

About this clone: In the same sample, other DNA sequences code for this CDR3. The rearrangement uses TRBV10-3 and TRBJ1-2, with D unresolved. This CDR3 region has 13 residues. V was shortened by 2 bases and J by 3 bases, with 7 bases between the two germline ends. Germline V CDR1 and CDR2: ENHRY, SYGVKD. CDR3 sequence: CAISEDIYYGYTF. In nucleotides, the CDR3 is TGTGCCATCAGTGAGGACATCTACTATGGCTACACCTTC.

The chain recombines TRBV6-1 with TRBJ2-4, with a weak D call TRBD1 (5 bases). Germline V CDR1 and CDR2: MNHNS, SASEGT. The CDR3 is 16 residues long. V lost 0 bases and J lost 1, with 10 bases in between. The CDR3 sequence: CASSEAPGLAKNIQYF. Written as DNA, the CDR3 is TGTGCCAGCAGTGAAGCCCCAGGGCTGGCCAAAAACATTCAGTACTTC.

The sample holds one count of this clone. The chain couples TRBV5-6 to TRBJ2-7, with TRBD1 identical over 7 bases. CDR1 is SGHDT, CDR2 YYEEEE, per germline. V trimming: 4 bases; J trimming: 5 bases; junction bases outside the gene matches: 6. The CDR3 has 13 amino acids. The CDR3 DNA reads as TGTGCCAGCAGCGTACGACAGGGAGACGAGCAGTACTTC. Translating gives CASSVRQGDEQYF.

This rearrangement joins TRBV9 to TRBJ2-1; D is possibly TRBD2 (6 bases). Germline assignment: CDR1 SGDLS and CDR2 YYNGEE. The CDR3 is 14 residues long. The V end lost 6 bases, the J end lost 1 base, and 11 bases lay between the germline ends. This CDR3 reads CASTKEGSYNEQFF. The CDR3 bases are TGTGCCAGCACCAAGGAGGGTTCCTACAATGAGCAGTTCTTC.

The rearrangement joins TRBV9 to TRBJ1-2; perhaps TRBD1 as D (5 bases). The CDR3 covers 13 residues. Trimming removed 0 bases from V and 8 bases from J, with 11 bases in between. Germline V gene lookup returns CDR1 SGDLS and CDR2 YYNGEE. The CDR3 region is CASSVGGSGGYTF. CDR3 coding DNA: TGTGCCAGCAGCGTAGGGGGCAGTGGCGGCTACACCTTC.

The rearrangement links TRBV7-9 to TRBJ1-4; D is undetermined. The CDR3 totals 15 residues. Per the germline V gene, CDR1 is SEHNR and CDR2 is FQNEAQ (reference sequence). With 1 base removed from V and 6 bases from J, the gap between germline ends came to 12 bases. The CDR3 region is CASSLVGLSDEKLFF. As DNA, the CDR3 is TGTGCCAGCAGCTTAGTTGGACTTTCCGATGAAAAACTGTTTTTT.

The rearrangement links TRBV2 to TRBJ2-5; no clear D gene. The CDR3 is 12 residues long. The V gene lost 6 bases and the J gene lost 1 base, with 6 bases spanning the gap. The germline gives CDR1 SNHLY, CDR2 FYNNEI. CDR3 DNA sequence: TGTGCCAGCAGACTAACCCAAGAGACCCAGTACTTC. This encodes CASRLTQETQYF.

The chain has TRBV2 and TRBJ2-3; 8 bases fit TRBD1. V shed 2 bases and J 4 bases; nucleotides not matched to a gene: 11. The CDR3 extends over 17 amino acids. CDR1 and CDR2 from the germline V gene are SNHLY and FYNNEI. The CDR3 DNA reads TGTGCCAGCAGTGAATCAGGGGGCTTGATTATAGCAGATACGCAGTATTTT. The encoded protein is CASSESGGLIIADTQYF.